This T cell receptor beta chain stems from a study of CD8+ T cells in alopecia areata. Overall study context: Among treated patients, oral tofacitinib was administered at 5 to 10 mg twice daily.

This sample's treatment: oral pan-JAK inhibitor, 5-10 mg twice daily. Following extraction, RNA underwent reverse transcription to cDNA, which served as the sequencing template. Assay used: immunoSEQ multiplex PCR; TCRdb lists only in-frame clones, some missing. Of some 180,000 clones listed, roughly 50% are singletons. Looked up from germline, CDR1 is MGHRA and CDR2 is YSYEKL. The CDR3 consists of 12 residues. Trimming pared 1 base from V and 7 bases from J, leaving 7 bases between. The chain recombines TRBV4-1 with TRBJ1-2; D not certain. The sample in question was CD8+ T cells sorted from blood, obtained at week 24, from a patient treated with tofacitinib. This TCR was sampled from a human donor with alopecia areata. DNA for the CDR3: TGCGCCAGCAGCCAAGGCGCATTTGGCTACACCTTC. Its translation is CASSQGAFGYTF.